This T cell receptor beta chain was sequenced during a study of radiation and T cells in renal cell carcinoma. Sample time point: blood 2 weeks post-SBRT. Treatment noted: 15 Gy SBRT to primary tumor, nephrectomy 4 weeks later. Germline V gene data show CDR1 as MRHNA and CDR2 as SNTAGT. V shed 11 bases and J 7 bases; nucleotides not matched to a gene: 15. CDR3 length: 15 residues. Study-wide results and caveats: In blood, top tumor clones expanded by 2 weeks, shrinking by 4.

Details on this clone: Its cognate antigen is unknown.

TCRdb's copy holds only in-frame clones and misses some; the assay was immunoSEQ multiplex PCR. The sample comprises some 120,000 clones, approximately 78% of which are singletons, and under 2.5% rests with the top ten. The starting material was blood, obtained from a patient whose treatment included radiotherapy and nephrectomy. The TCR sequence derives from an older woman with renal cell carcinoma. V is TRBV6-4 and J is TRBJ2-1; the match to TRBD2 covers 9 bases. CDR3 coding DNA: TGTGCCTCGGGGGGTAGCGGGAGCTTAAGAAATGAGCAGTTCTTC. Translation gives CASGGSGSLRNEQFF.